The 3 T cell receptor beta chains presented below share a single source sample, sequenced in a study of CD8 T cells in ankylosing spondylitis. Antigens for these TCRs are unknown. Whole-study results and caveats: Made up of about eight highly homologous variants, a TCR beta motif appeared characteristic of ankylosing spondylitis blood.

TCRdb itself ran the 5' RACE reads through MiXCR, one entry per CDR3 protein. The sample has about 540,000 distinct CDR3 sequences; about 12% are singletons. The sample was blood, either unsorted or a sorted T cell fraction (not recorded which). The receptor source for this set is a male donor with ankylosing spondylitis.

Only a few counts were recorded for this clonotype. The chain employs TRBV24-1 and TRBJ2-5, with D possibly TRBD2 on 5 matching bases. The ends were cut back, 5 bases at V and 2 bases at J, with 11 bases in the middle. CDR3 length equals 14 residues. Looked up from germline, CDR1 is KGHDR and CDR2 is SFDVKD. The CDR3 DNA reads TGTGCCACCAGTGTTCCCGGGATTCAAGAGACCCAGTACTTC. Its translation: CATSVPGIQETQYF.

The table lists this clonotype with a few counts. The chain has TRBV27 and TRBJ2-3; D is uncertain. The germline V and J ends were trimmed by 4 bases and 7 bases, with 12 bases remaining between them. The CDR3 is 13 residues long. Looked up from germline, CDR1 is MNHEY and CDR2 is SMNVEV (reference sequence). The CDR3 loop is CASSSKWGYTQYF. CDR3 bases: TGTGCCAGCAGTTCTAAATGGGGATATACGCAGTATTTT.

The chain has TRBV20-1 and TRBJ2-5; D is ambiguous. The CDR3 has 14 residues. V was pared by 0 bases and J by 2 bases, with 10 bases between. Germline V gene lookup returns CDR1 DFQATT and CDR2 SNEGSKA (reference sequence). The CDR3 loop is CSARDVLLQETQYF. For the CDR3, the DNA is TGCAGTGCTAGAGATGTACTGTTACAAGAGACCCAGTACTTC.